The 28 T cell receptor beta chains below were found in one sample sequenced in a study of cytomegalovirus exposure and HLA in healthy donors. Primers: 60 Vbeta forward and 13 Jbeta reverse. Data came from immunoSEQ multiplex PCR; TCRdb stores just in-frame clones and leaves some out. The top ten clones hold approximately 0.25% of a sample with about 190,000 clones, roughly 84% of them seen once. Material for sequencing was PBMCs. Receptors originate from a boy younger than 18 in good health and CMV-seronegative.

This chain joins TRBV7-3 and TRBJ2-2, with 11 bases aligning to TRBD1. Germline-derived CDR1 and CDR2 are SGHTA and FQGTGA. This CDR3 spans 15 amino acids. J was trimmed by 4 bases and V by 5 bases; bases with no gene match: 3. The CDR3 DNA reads TGTGCCAGCAGCAGGGGACAGGGGGTCACCGGGGAGCTGTTTTTT. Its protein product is CASSRGQGVTGELFF. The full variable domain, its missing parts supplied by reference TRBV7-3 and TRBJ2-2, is GAGVSQTPSNKVTEKGKYVELRCDPISGHTALYWYRQSLGQGPEFLIYFQGTGAADDSGLPNDRFFAVRPEGSVSTLKIQRTERGDSAVYLCASSRGQGVTGELFFGEGSRLTVL.

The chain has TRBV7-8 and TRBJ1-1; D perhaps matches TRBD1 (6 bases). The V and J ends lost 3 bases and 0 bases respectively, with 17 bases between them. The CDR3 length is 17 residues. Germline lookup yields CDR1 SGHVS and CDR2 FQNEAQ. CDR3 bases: TGTGCCAGCAGCTTCGGACAGATCGGCACGGTGAACACTGAAGCTTTCTTT. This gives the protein CASSFGQIGTVNTEAFF. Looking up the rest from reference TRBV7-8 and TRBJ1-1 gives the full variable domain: GAGVSQSPRYKVAKRGQDVALRCDPISGHVSLFWYQQALGQGPEFLTYFQNEAQLDKSGLPSDRFFAERPEGSVSTLKIQRTQQEDSAVYLCASSFGQIGTVNTEAFFGQGTRLTVV.

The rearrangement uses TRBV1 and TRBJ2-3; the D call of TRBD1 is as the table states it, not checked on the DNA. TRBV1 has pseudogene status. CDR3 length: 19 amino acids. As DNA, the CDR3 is TGCACCAGCAGCCAAGATACGAGAGAGGGGGCGAACTCGGGGGATACGCAGTATTTT. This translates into CTSSQDTREGANSGDTQYF.

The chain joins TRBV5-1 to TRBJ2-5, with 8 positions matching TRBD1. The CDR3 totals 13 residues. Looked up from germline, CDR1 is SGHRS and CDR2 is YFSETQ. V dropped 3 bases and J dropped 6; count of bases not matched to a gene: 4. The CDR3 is CASSWQGAKTQYF. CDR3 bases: TGCGCCAGCAGCTGGCAGGGGGCGAAGACCCAGTACTTC.

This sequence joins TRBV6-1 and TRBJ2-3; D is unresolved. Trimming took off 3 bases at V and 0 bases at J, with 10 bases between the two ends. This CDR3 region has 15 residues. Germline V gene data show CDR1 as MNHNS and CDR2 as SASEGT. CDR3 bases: TGTGCCAGCAGTGACCCCCAGCGAAGCACAGATACGCAGTATTTT. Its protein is CASSDPQRSTDTQYF.

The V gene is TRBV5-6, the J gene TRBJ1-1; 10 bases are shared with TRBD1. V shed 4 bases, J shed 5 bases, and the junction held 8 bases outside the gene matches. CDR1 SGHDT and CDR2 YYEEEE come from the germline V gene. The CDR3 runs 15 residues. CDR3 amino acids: CASSRSGTGVTEAFF. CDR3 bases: TGTGCCAGCAGCAGATCCGGGACAGGGGTGACTGAAGCTTTCTTT. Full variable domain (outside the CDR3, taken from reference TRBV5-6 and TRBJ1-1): DAGVTQSPTHLIKTRGQQVTLRCSPKSGHDTVSWYQQALGQGPQFIFQYYEEEERQRGNFPDRFSGHQFPNYSSELNVNALLLGDSALYLCASSRSGTGVTEAFFGQGTRLTVV.

The CDR3 loop is CASSQAGETQYF. The CDR3 nucleotides read TGTGCCAGCAGTCAGGCCGGAGAGACCCAGTACTTC. The rearrangement links TRBV6-6 to TRBJ2-5; D is unresolved. Germline lookup yields CDR1 MNHNY and CDR2 SVGAGI (reference sequence). V lost 5 bases and J 4 bases, leaving 8 bases between the germline ends. The CDR3 contains 12 residues.

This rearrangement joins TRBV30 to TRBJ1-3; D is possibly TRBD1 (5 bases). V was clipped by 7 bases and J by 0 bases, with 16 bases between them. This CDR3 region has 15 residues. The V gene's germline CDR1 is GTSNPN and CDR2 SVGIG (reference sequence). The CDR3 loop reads CALLGGASSGNTIYF. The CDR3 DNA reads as TGTGCCTTACTAGGAGGGGCAAGCTCTGGAAACACCATATATTTT.

This CDR3 is CASSEDDRANTEAFF. The CDR3 nucleotides read TGTGCCAGCAGCGAGGATGACAGGGCGAACACTGAAGCTTTCTTT. The J gene is TRBJ1-1, the V gene TRBV9; 7 bases agree with TRBD1. Losses at the gene ends were 3 bases for V and 1 base for J; bases not matched to a gene: 6. Germline V lookup: CDR1 SGDLS, CDR2 YYNGEE. The CDR3 contains 15 residues.

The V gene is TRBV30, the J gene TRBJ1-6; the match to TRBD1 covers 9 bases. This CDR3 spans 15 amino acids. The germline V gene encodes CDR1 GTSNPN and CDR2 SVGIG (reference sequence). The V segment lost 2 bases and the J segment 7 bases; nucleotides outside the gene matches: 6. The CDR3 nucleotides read TGTGCCTGGAGTAGAAGGGACAGGGCAAATTCACCCCTCCACTTT. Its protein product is CAWSRRDRANSPLHF.

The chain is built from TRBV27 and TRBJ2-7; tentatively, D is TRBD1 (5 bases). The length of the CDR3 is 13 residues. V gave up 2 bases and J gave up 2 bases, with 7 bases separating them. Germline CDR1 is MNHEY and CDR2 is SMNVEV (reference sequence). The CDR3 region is CASSLGAAYEQYF. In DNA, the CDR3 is TGTGCCAGCAGTTTAGGGGCAGCCTACGAGCAGTACTTC.

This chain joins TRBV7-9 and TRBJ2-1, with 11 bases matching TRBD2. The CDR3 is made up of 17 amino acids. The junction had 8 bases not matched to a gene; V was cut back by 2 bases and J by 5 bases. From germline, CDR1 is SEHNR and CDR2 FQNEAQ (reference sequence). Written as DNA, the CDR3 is TGTGCCAGCAGCTTACTTAGCGGGAGGGTGTATAACAATGAGCAGTTCTTC. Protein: CASSLLSGRVYNNEQFF.

This chain's CDR3 is CAWSYGVPTEQYF. In nucleotides, the CDR3 is TGTGCCTGGTCCTACGGGGTACCTACGGAGCAGTACTTC. This chain links TRBV30 with TRBJ2-7; D may be TRBD2 (5 bases). Germline loops: CDR1 GTSNPN, CDR2 SVGIG (reference sequence). V lost 5 bases and J 7 bases, leaving 18 bases between the germline ends. CDR3 size: 13 residues.

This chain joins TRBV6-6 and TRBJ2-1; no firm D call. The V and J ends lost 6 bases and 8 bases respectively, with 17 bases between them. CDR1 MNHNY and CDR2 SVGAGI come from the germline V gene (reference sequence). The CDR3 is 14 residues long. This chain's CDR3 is CASSSRVLFHEQFF. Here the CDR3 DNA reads TGTGCCAGCAGCTCGAGAGTACTATTTCATGAGCAGTTCTTC.

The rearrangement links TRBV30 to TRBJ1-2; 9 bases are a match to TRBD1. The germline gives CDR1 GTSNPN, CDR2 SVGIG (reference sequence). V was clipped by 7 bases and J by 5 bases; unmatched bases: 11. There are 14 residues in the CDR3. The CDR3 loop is CAFSPGQGLYGYTF. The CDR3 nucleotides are TGTGCCTTTTCACCGGGACAGGGACTTTATGGCTACACCTTC.

The DNA of the CDR3 is TGTGCCAGCAGCTTGGCCTTGCCGGGGATCTCTGGGGCCAACGTCCTGACTTTC. Translation gives CASSLALPGISGANVLTF. J is TRBJ2-6 and V is TRBV5-4; possible D gene TRBD2, 5 bases. Germline lookup yields CDR1 SGHNT and CDR2 YYREEE (reference sequence). The CDR3 loop spans 18 amino acids. Trimming cost V 0 bases and J 0 bases, with 13 bases left between them.

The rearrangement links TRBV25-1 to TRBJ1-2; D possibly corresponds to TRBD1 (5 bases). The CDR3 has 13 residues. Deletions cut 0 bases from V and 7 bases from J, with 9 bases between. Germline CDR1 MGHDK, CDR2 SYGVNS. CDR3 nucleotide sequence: TGTGCCAGCAGTGAATACAGGGACTCTGGCTACACCTTC. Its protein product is CASSEYRDSGYTF.

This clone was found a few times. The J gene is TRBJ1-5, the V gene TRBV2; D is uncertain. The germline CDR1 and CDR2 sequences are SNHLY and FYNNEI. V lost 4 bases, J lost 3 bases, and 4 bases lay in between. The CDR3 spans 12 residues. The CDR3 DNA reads TGTGCCAGCAGTGCAATCAATCAGCCCCAGCATTTT. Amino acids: CASSAINQPQHF.

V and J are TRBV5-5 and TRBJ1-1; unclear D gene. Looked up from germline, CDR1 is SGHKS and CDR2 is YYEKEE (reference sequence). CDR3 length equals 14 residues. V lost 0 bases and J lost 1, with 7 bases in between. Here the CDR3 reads CASSLETANTEAFF. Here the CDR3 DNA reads TGTGCCAGCAGCTTGGAAACAGCGAACACTGAAGCTTTCTTT.

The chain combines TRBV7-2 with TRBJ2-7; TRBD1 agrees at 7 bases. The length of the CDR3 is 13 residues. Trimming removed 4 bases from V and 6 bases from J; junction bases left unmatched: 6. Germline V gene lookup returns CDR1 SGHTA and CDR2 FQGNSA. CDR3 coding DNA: TGTGCCAGCAGCTACAGAACAGGGGTCGAGCAGTACTTC. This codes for CASSYRTGVEQYF.

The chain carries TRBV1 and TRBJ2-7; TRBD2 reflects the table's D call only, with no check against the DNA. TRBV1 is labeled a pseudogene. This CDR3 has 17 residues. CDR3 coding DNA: TGCACCAGCAGCCGAAGGGACTACCCAAACCGGATCTACGAGCAGTACTTC. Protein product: CTSSRRDYPNRIYEQYF.

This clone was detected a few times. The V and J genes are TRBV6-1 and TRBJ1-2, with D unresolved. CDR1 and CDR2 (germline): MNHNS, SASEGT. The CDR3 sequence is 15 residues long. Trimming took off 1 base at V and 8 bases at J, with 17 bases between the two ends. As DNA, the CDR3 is TGTGCCAGCAGTGAAGTAGCAGACCCCACTCGGGGCTACACCTTC. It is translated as CASSEVADPTRGYTF.

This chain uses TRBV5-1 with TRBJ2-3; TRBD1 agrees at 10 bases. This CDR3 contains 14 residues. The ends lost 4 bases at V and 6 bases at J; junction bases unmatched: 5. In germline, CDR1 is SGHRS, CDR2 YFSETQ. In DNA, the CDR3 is TGCGCCAGCAGCCGGGACAGGGGTCCGGATACGCAGTATTTT. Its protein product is CASSRDRGPDTQYF.

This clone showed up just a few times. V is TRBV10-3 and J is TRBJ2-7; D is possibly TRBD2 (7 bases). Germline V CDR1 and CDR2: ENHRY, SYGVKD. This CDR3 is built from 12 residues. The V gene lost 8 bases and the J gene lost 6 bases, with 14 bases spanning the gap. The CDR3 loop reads CAIESGTSEQYF. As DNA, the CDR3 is TGTGCCATCGAGAGCGGGACAAGCGAGCAGTACTTC.

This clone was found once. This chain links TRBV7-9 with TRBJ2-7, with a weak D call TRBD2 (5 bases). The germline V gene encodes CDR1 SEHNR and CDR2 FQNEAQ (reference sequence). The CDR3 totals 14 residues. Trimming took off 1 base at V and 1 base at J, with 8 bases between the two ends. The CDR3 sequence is CASSLVPGSYEQYF. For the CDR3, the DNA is TGTGCCAGCAGCTTAGTTCCGGGATCCTACGAGCAGTACTTC.

CDR3 residues: CASSPKGLEGGNEQFF. The CDR3 DNA reads TGTGCCAGCAGCCCGAAGGGCCTAGAGGGGGGGAATGAGCAGTTCTTC. This rearrangement joins TRBV7-3 to TRBJ2-1; tentative D call: TRBD2 (7 bases). The CDR3 extends over 16 amino acids. Trimming shortened V by 5 bases and J by 7 bases, and 21 bases separated the two germline ends. Germline V gene sequence: CDR1 SGHTA, CDR2 FQGTGA.

In nucleotides, the CDR3 is TGCGCCAGCAGCTTGCGGTCGGGGACAGAAGTAGGCTACACCTTC. This codes for CASSLRSGTEVGYTF. The genes are TRBV5-1 and TRBJ1-2; 7 nucleotides match TRBD1. The CDR3 covers 15 residues. CDR1 and CDR2 (germline): SGHRS, YFSETQ. J gave up 8 bases and V 1 base, and 11 bases lay outside the gene matches.

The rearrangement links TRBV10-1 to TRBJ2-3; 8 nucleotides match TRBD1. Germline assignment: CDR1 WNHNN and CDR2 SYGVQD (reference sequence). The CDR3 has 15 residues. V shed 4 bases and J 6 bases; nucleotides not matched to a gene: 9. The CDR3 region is CASSGDRGQADTQYF. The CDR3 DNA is TGCGCCAGCAGTGGAGACAGGGGACAGGCGGATACGCAGTATTTT.